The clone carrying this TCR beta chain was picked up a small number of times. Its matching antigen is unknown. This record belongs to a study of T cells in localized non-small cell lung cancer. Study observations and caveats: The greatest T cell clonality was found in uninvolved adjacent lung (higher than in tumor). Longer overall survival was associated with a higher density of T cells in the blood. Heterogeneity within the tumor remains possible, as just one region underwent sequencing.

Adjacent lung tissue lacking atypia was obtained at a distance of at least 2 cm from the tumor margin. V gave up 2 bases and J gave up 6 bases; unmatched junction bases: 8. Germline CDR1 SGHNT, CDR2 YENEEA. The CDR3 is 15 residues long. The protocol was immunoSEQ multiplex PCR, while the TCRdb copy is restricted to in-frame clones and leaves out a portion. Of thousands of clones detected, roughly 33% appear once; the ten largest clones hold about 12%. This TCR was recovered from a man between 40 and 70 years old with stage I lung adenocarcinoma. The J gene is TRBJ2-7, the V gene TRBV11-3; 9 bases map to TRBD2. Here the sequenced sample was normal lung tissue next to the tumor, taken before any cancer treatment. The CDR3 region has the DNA TGTGCCAGCAGCTTAACCCTAGCGGGGTTTGGCGAGCAGTACTTC. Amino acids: CASSLTLAGFGEQYF. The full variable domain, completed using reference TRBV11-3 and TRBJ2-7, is EAGVVQSPRYKIIEKKQPVAFWCNPISGHNTLYWYLQNLGQGPELLIRYENEEAVDDSQLPKDRFSAERLKGVDSTLKIQPAELGDSAVYLCASSLTLAGFGEQYFGPGTRLTVT.